One and the same sample provided the 9 T cell receptor beta chains below, sequenced in a study of vaccination effects on CD4 cells after COVID-19. Prior to sequencing, the ViraFEST assay stimulated PBMC with viral peptide pools, which expanded the antigen-specific CD4+ T cells. The culture ran for roughly ten days before CD4+ T cells were isolated. The infection with SARS-CoV-2 (confirmed by PCR) occurred in this person between March and December 2020. The antigens these receptors bind are not known. Repertoires were generated with immunoSEQ multiplex PCR, while TCRdb's copy carries only in-frame clones and drops some. Among 20,000 to 30,000 clones listed, approximately 69% were seen once. Sequencing used CD4+ T cells from PBMCs cultured with SARS-CoV-2 spike peptides, obtained before COVID-19 vaccination. The receptors derive from a human donor who had a prior SARS-CoV-2 infection.

J is TRBJ2-4 and V is TRBV12-3 or TRBV12-4, with no clear D. The CDR3 is 13 residues long. The V gene lost 2 bases and the J gene lost 9 bases, with 11 bases spanning the gap. The CDR3 loop is CASSLMTGSIQYF. In DNA form, the CDR3 reads TGTGCCAGCAGTTTAATGACTGGAAGCATTCAGTACTTC.

The V and J genes are TRBV7-8 and TRBJ1-1, with 7 nucleotides matching TRBD1. J was trimmed by 0 bases and V by 4 bases; bases with no gene match: 8. CDR1 SGHVS and CDR2 FQNEAQ come from the germline V gene. This CDR3 is built from 16 residues. CDR3 sequence (DNA): TGTGCCAGCAGCTCGTACCCCGGGACAGTGAACACTGAAGCTTTCTTT. Its translation is CASSSYPGTVNTEAFF.

The rearrangement joins TRBV7-2 to TRBJ1-1, with D hard to call. The CDR3 totals 12 residues. V dropped 5 bases and J dropped 4 bases, with 8 bases sitting between them. From germline, CDR1 is SGHTA and CDR2 FQGNSA. The CDR3 loop reads CASSPRGTEAFF. The CDR3 nucleotides read TGTGCCAGCAGCCCACGGGGCACTGAAGCTTTCTTT.

The rearrangement uses TRBV5-1 and TRBJ2-1; a possible D gene is TRBD2 (5 bases). Germline CDR1 SGHRS, CDR2 YFSETQ. V lost 0 bases to trimming and J lost 8 bases, with 9 bases between them. This CDR3 is 13 amino acids long. CDR3 in DNA: TGCGCCAGCAGCTTGGGAGGGTTGGATGAGCAGTTCTTC. Translating gives CASSLGGLDEQFF.

The gene calls are TRBV18 and TRBJ1-1, with unresolved D. Trimming took off 2 bases at V and 2 bases at J, with 6 bases between the two ends. The V gene's germline CDR1 is KGHSH and CDR2 LQKENI. This CDR3 has 13 amino acids. CDR3 in amino acids: CASSPVRNTEAFF. The CDR3 nucleotides read TGTGCCAGCTCACCAGTCCGTAACACTGAAGCTTTCTTT.

The chain has TRBV18 and TRBJ1-2, with 8 bases that match TRBD1. The germline CDR1 and CDR2 sequences are KGHSH and LQKENI. V trimming: 1 base; J trimming: 6 bases; junction bases outside the gene matches: 1. The CDR3 sequence is 13 residues long. The CDR3: CASSPRGQDGYTF. The CDR3 DNA is TGTGCCAGCTCACCACGGGGACAGGATGGCTACACCTTC.

This clone is a singleton in its sample. The CDR3 is CSIRTGGDEQYF. DNA for the CDR3: TGCAGCATACGGACAGGGGGCGACGAGCAGTACTTC. V gene TRBV29-1 combines with J gene TRBJ2-7; 11 bases align to TRBD1. The V segment lost 8 bases and the J segment 5 bases; nucleotides outside the gene matches: 5. From germline, CDR1 is SQVTM and CDR2 ANQGSEA. The CDR3 length is 12 residues.

V usage is TRBV10-3 and J usage is TRBJ1-4, with D possibly TRBD1 on 6 matching bases. The CDR3 covers 15 residues. From germline, CDR1 is ENHRY and CDR2 SYGVKD. V was cut by 5 bases and J by 8 bases, with 18 bases left in between. This CDR3 reads CAISPVGGGEEKLFF. The CDR3 DNA sequence: TGTGCCATCAGTCCAGTAGGGGGAGGAGAGGAAAAACTGTTTTTT.

The CDR3 is CASSRTGNSGNTIYF. In DNA form, the CDR3 reads TGTGCCAGCAGCCGAACAGGGAACTCTGGAAACACCATATATTTT. The V gene is TRBV11-1, the J gene TRBJ1-3; weak D call: TRBD1 (6 bases). Per germline, CDR1 SGHAT and CDR2 FQDESV (reference sequence). CDR3 length: 15 residues. V lost 5 bases and J 0 bases, leaving 11 bases between the germline ends.